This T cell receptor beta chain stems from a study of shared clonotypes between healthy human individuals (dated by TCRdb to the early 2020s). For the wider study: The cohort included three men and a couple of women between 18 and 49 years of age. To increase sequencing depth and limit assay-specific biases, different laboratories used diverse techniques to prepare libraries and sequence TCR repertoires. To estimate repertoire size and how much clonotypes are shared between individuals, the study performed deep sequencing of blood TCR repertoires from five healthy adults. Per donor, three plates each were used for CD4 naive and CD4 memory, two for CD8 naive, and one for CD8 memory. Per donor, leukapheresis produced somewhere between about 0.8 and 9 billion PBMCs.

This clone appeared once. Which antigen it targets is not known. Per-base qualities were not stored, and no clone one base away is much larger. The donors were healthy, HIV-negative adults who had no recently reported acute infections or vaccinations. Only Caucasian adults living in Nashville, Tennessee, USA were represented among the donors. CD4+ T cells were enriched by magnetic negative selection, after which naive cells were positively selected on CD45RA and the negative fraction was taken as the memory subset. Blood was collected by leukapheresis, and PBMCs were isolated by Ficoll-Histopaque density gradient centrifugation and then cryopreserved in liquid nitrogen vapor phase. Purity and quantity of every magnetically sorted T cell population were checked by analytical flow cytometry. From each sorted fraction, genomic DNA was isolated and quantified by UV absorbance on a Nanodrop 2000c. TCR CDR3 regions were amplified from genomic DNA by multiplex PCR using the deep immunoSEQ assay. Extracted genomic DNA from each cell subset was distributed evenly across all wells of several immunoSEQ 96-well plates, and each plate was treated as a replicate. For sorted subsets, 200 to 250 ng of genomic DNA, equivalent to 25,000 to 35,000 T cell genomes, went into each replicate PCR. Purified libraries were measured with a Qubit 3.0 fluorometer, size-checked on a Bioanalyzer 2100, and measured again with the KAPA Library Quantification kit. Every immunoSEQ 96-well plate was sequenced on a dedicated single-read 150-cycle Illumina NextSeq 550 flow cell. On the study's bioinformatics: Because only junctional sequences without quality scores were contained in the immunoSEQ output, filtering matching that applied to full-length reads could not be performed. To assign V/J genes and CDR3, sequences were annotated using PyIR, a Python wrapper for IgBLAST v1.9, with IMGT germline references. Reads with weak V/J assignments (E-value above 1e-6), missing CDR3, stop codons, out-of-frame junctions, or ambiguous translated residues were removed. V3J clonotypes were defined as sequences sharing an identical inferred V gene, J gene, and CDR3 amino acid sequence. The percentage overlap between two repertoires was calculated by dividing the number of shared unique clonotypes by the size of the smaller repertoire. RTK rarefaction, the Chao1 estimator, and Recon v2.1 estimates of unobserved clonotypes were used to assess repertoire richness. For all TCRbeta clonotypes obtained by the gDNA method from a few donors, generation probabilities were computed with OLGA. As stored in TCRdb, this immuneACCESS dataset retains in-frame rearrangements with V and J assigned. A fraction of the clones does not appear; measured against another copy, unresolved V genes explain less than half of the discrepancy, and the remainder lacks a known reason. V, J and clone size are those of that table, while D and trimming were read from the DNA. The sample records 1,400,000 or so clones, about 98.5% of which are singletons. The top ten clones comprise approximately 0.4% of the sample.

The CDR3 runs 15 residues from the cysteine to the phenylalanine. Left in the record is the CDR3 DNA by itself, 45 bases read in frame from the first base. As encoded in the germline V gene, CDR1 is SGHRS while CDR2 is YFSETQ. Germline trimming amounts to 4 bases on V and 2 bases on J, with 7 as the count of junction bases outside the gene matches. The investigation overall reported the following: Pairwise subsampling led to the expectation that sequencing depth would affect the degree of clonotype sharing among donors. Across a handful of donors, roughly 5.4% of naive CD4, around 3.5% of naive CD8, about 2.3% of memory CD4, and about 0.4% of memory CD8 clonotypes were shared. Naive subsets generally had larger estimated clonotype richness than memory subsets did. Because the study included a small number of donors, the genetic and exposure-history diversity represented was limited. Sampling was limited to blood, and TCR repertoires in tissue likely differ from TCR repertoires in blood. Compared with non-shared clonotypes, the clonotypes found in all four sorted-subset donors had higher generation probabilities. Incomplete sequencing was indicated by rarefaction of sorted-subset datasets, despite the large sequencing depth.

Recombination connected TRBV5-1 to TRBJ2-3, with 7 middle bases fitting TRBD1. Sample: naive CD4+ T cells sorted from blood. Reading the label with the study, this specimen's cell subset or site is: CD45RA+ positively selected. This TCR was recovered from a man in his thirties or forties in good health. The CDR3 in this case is CASSPLGQYTDTQYF. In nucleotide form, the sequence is TGCGCCAGCAGCCCGCTGGGACAGTACACAGATACGCAGTATTTT.